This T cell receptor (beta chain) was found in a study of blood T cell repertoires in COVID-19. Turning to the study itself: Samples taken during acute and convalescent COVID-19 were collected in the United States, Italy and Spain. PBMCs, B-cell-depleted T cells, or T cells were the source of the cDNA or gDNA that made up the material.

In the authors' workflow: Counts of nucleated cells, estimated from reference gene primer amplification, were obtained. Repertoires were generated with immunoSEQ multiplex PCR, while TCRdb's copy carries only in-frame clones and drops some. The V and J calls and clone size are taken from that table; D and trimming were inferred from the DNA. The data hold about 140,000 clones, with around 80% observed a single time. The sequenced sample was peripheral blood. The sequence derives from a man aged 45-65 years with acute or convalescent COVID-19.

The CDR3 DNA follows: TGTGCCAGCAGCTTAGGGACTAGCGGATCAGATACGCAGTATTTT. The encoded protein is CASSLGTSGSDTQYF. This chain uses TRBV11-1 with TRBJ2-3; TRBD2 aligns across 10 bases. V shed 1 base and J 4 bases; nucleotides not matched to a gene: 2. Germline V gene lookup returns CDR1 SGHAT and CDR2 FQDESV (reference sequence). The CDR3 sequence is 15 residues long.